This T cell receptor (beta chain) originates from a study of blood T cell repertoires in COVID-19. The CDR3 is made up of 13 amino acids. The germline gives CDR1 SNHLY, CDR2 FYNNEI. The V gene lost 6 bases and the J gene lost 4 bases, with 7 bases spanning the gap. The method was immunoSEQ multiplex PCR; TCRdb's version includes in-frame clones alone and lacks a portion of them. The table shows about 29,000 clones, with roughly 84% occurring only once. This TCR was sampled from a man older than 75 with active COVID-19. Sequences were obtained from peripheral blood. The rearrangement uses TRBV2 and TRBJ1-6, with D uncertain. CDR3: CASSRQYNSPLHF. Written as DNA, the CDR3 is TGTGCCAGCAGCAGGCAGTATAATTCACCCCTCCACTTT.